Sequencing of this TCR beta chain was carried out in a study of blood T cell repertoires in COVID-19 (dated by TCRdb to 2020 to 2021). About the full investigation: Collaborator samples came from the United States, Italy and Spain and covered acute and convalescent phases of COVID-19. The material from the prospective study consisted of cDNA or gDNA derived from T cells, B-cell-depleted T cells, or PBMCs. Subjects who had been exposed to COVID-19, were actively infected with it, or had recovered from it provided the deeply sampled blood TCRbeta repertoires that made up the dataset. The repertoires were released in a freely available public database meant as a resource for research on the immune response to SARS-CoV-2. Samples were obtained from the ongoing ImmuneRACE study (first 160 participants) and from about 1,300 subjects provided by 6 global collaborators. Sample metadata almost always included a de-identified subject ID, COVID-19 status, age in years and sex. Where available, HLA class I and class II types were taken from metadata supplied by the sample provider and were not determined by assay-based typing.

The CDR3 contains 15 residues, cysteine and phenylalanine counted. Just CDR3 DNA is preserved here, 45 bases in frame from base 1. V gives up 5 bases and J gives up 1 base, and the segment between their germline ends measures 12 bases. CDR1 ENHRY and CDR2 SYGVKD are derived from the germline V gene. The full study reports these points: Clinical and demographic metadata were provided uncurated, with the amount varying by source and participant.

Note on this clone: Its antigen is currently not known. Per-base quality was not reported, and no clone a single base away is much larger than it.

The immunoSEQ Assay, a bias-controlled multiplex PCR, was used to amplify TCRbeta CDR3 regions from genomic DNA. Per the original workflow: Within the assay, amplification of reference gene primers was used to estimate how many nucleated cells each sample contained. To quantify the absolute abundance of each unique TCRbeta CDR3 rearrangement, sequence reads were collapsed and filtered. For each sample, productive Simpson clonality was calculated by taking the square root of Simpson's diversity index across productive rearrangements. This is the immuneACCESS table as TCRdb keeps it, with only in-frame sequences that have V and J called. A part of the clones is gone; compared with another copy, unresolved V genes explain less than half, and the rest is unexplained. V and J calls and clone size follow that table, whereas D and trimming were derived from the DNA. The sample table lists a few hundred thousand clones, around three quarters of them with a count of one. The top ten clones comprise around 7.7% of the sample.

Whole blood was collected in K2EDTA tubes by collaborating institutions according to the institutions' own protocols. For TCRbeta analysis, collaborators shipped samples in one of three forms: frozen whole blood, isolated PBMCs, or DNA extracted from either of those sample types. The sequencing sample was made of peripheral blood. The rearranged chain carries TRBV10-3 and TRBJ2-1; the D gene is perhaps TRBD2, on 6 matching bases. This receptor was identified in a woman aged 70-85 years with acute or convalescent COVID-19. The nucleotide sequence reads TGTGCCATCAGTCGGGACTCTGGGTCCTACAATGAGCAGTTCTTC. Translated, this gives CAISRDSGSYNEQFF.